These 17 T cell receptor beta chains were all obtained from the same sample, sequenced in a study of control samples from healthy donors and cancer patients. Profiled with immunoSEQ multiplex PCR; TCRdb holds only in-frame clones, not every one. The data contain 150,000 to 200,000 clones, around 96% of them singletons. Material: blood. The source of these receptors is a middle-aged woman in good health.

The V gene is TRBV5-1, the J gene TRBJ2-7, with D possibly matching TRBD2 (6 bases). With 4 bases removed from V and 3 bases from J, the gap between germline ends came to 14 bases. The CDR3 contains 14 residues. Germline CDR1 SGHRS, CDR2 YFSETQ. The CDR3 loop is CASSRSVGGYEQYF. The CDR3 bases are TGCGCCAGCAGCCGGAGCGTCGGGGGCTACGAGCAGTACTTC.

The chain uses TRBV6-2 or TRBV6-3 and TRBJ1-1; TRBD1 is a possible D gene (6 bases). CDR3 length equals 13 residues. Germline V lookup: CDR1 MNHEY, CDR2 SVGEGT. V shed 5 bases and J shed 6 bases, with 13 bases lying between them. CDR3 DNA sequence: TGTGCCAGCAGTGAGGGGGTTCTCCCTGAAGCTTTCTTT. Translating gives CASSEGVLPEAFF.

The rearrangement links TRBV4-2 to TRBJ1-3, with D maybe TRBD1 (6 bases). The CDR3 spans 15 residues. Per germline, CDR1 LGHNA and CDR2 YNFKEQ. With 4 bases removed from V and 5 bases from J, the gap between germline ends came to 15 bases. The CDR3 here is CASSPAGGPRNTIYF. Written as DNA, the CDR3 is TGTGCCAGCAGCCCGGCGGGGGGCCCCAGAAACACCATATATTTT.

This clone was seen once. The chain recombines TRBV7-8 with TRBJ2-1, with TRBD2 as a possible D gene (6 bases). The germline V and J ends were trimmed by 3 bases and 4 bases, with 16 bases remaining between them. The CDR3 spans 16 residues. From germline, CDR1 is SGHVS and CDR2 FQNEAQ. CDR3 DNA sequence: TGTGCCAGCAGCTTGCCTTTCCGGGAGAGGTACAATGAGCAGTTCTTC. The encoded protein is CASSLPFRERYNEQFF.

With regard to this clone: Within the sample, other DNA sequences also encode this same CDR3. The genes are TRBV9 and TRBJ1-1; 7 bases line up with TRBD1. The V gene's germline CDR1 is SGDLS and CDR2 YYNGEE. The V and J ends lost 0 bases and 1 base, in that order; junction bases with no gene match: 3. The CDR3 is 15 residues long. The chain's CDR3 is CASSVAGTANTEAFF. The CDR3 region has the DNA TGTGCCAGCAGCGTAGCCGGGACAGCGAACACTGAAGCTTTCTTT.

The chain combines TRBV18 with TRBJ2-3, with D perhaps being TRBD1 or TRBD2 (5 bases each). Germline values: CDR1 KGHSH, CDR2 LQKENI. Trimming left V 3 bases short and J 4 bases short, with 17 bases between. The CDR3 spans 16 residues. This CDR3 is CASSPLGVSVADTQYF. CDR3 DNA: TGTGCCAGCTCACCGTTGGGGGTCTCGGTAGCAGATACGCAGTATTTT.

The J gene is TRBJ2-3, the V gene TRBV7-2, with 9 bases fitting TRBD2. Losses at the gene ends were 5 bases for V and 5 bases for J; bases not matched to a gene: 11. CDR1 is SGHTA, CDR2 FQGNSA, per germline. CDR3 length: 16 residues. CDR3 nucleotide sequence: TGTGCCAGCAGCACCCTAGCGGGAACTTGGGTAGATACGCAGTATTTT. This encodes CASSTLAGTWVDTQYF.

The V gene is TRBV13, the J gene TRBJ1-1, with a weak D call TRBD1 (6 bases). V lost 8 bases to trimming and J lost 2 bases, with 12 bases between them. This CDR3 comprises 13 residues. Looked up from germline, CDR1 is PRHDT and CDR2 is FYEKMQ (reference sequence). The CDR3 DNA is TGTGCCAGCCTCGGGACATACAACACTGAAGCTTTCTTT. Translating gives CASLGTYNTEAFF.

This rearrangement joins TRBV18 to TRBJ1-1; D unclear. Trimming pared 6 bases from V and 3 bases from J, leaving 14 bases between. The CDR3 sequence is 14 residues long. Germline-derived CDR1 and CDR2 are KGHSH and LQKENI. The CDR3 loop reads CASSSNWEDTEAFF. The CDR3 bases are TGTGCCAGCTCCTCTAATTGGGAAGACACTGAAGCTTTCTTT.

The chain links TRBV11-2 to TRBJ2-2; tentatively, D is TRBD2 (6 bases). The V end lost 7 bases, the J end lost 2 bases, and 11 bases lay between the germline ends. The CDR3 runs to 14 residues. CDR1 and CDR2 (germline): SGHAT, FQNNGV. CDR3 coding DNA: TGTGCCAGCACCCGGGACTTTAACACCGGGGAGCTGTTTTTT. It encodes CASTRDFNTGELFF.

V is TRBV3-1 (or the pseudogene TRBV3-2) and J is TRBJ1-2, with 8 positions matching TRBD1. Losses at the gene ends were 2 bases for V and 6 bases for J; bases not matched to a gene: 5. Germline loops: CDR1 LGHDT, CDR2 YNNKEL (reference sequence). The CDR3 is 14 residues long. The CDR3 region is CASSQLEGQDGYTF. The CDR3 DNA is TGTGCCAGCAGCCAACTAGAGGGACAGGATGGCTACACCTTC.

This chain uses TRBV2 with TRBJ1-5, with D hard to call. Germline values: CDR1 SNHLY, CDR2 FYNNEI. CDR3 length: 15 amino acids. V shed 0 bases and J shed 6 bases, with 12 bases lying between them. The CDR3 DNA sequence: TGTGCCAGCAGTGAAGCGTATCGGGGTGGTCAGCCCCAGCATTTT. Its translation: CASSEAYRGGQPQHF.

This clone was counted a few times. The rearrangement uses TRBV9 and TRBJ1-4, with D unresolved. With 3 bases removed from V and 4 bases from J, the gap between germline ends came to 10 bases. The V gene's germline CDR1 is SGDLS and CDR2 YYNGEE. There are 14 residues in the CDR3. The DNA for the CDR3 is TGTGCCAGCAGCGCGGCGGGTAATAATGAAAAACTGTTTTTT. Its translation: CASSAAGNNEKLFF.

The chain recombines TRBV27 with TRBJ1-2; no clear D gene. Per germline, CDR1 MNHEY and CDR2 SMNVEV (reference sequence). This CDR3 has 13 amino acids. The V and J ends lost 6 bases and 2 bases respectively, with 10 bases between them. The CDR3 coding sequence is TGTGCCAGCAGGAAAGACGGGAACTATGGCTACACCTTC. Translating it yields CASRKDGNYGYTF.

The chain links TRBV7-2 to TRBJ2-3; TRBD2 agrees at 10 bases. Germline loops: CDR1 SGHTA, CDR2 FQGNSA. CDR3 length: 16 residues. The V segment lost 3 bases and the J segment 3 bases; nucleotides outside the gene matches: 6. The CDR3 region is CASSFAPGLATDTQYF. The CDR3 coding sequence is TGTGCCAGCAGCTTCGCTCCGGGACTAGCGACAGATACGCAGTATTTT.

The V gene is TRBV6-5, the J gene TRBJ1-5, with D possibly TRBD1 on 6 matching bases. Looked up from germline, CDR1 is MNHEY and CDR2 is SVGAGI. Trimming took 7 bases from V and 4 from J, leaving 11 bases between them. This CDR3 comprises 13 residues. CDR3 sequence: CASKQGGNQPQHF. CDR3 nucleotides: TGTGCCAGCAAACAGGGTGGAAATCAGCCCCAGCATTTT.

This clone was counted a single time. CDR3 sequence: CASSQGRGTALAKNIQYF. CDR3 DNA sequence: TGCGCCAGCAGCCAAGGGAGGGGGACCGCACTAGCCAAAAACATTCAGTACTTC. The genes are TRBV4-1 and TRBJ2-4, with D tentatively TRBD1 or TRBD2 (6 bases each). Trimming removed 1 base at V and 0 bases at J, with 16 bases between. Germline loops: CDR1 MGHRA, CDR2 YSYEKL. The CDR3 runs 18 residues.